The rows below give T cell receptor beta chains drawn from one sample of a study of OX40 agonist ivuxolimab in advanced cancers. Clones were read by immunoSEQ multiplex PCR, and TCRdb kept only the in-frame ones, dropping some. This sample carries approximately 120,000 clones, roughly 90% of them seen once, and the ten largest clones take roughly 0.8%. The sequencing used CD4+ or CD8+ T cells sorted from blood, collected in a trial of the OX40 agonist ivuxolimab. The receptors stem from an adult with an advanced solid tumor such as melanoma, head and neck, liver or kidney cancer. The CDR3 runs from the conserved cysteine through the conserved F or W. A D gene is named only where the DNA matches it firmly. Not all rows give a size; the values are once, few, many and, for expanded clones, a class.

J	D	V	size	DNA	CDR3
TRBJ1-5	TRBD1	TRBV5-1	-	TGCGCCAGCAGCATCCGCCCCGGGACAGGGGATCAGCCCCAGCATTTT	CASSIRPGTGDQPQHF
TRBJ2-1	TRBD2	TRBV10-3	once	TGTGCCATTAGCGGGAGTTACGGTGAGCAGTTCTTC	CAISGSYGEQFF
TRBJ2-1	-	TRBV6-5	-	TGTGCCAGCAGTTTCGGTGGCTTCTCTGTGAATGAGCAGTTCTTC	CASSFGGFSVNEQFF
TRBJ1-1	-	TRBV2	-	TGTGCCAGCAGTGGTTGGGGGAAGGAGGTCACTGAAGCTTTCTTT	CASSGWGKEVTEAFF
TRBJ1-5	-	TRBV11-2	-	TGTGCCAGCAGTTTAGAACAGAATCAGCCCCAGCATTTT	CASSLEQNQPQHF
TRBJ2-7	TRBD2	TRBV5-1	-	TGCGCCAGCAGCAGGGAGGGCTACGAGCAGTACTTC	CASSREGYEQYF
TRBJ2-7	-	TRBV5-4	once	TGTGCCAGCAGCTTGGTGGGGAACTTCGAGCAGTACTTC	CASSLVGNFEQYF
TRBJ1-2	-	TRBV19	-	TGTGCCAGTAGTGCGACAGGAGACTATGGCTACACCTTC	CASSATGDYGYTF
TRBJ1-3	-	TRBV6-6	-	TGTGCCAGCAGTTACTCACAGACGGGAAACACCATATATTTT	CASSYSQTGNTIYF
TRBJ1-3	-	TRBV18	-	TGTGCCAGCTCACCACCGCAGGGGAATCGCAACACCATATATTTT	CASSPPQGNRNTIYF
TRBJ2-1	-	TRBV9	once	TGTGCCAGCAGCGTAGAAGCGACAAGCTCCTACAATGAGCAGTTCTTC	CASSVEATSSYNEQFF
TRBJ1-1	-	TRBV7-6	-	TGTGCCAGCAGCCCCGCCGTAGTACCGAACACTGAAGCTTTCTTT	CASSPAVVPNTEAFF
TRBJ2-3	-	TRBV5-1	-	TGCGCCAGCAGCTTGGAGGGGCTCGATACGCAGTATTTT	CASSLEGLDTQYF
TRBJ1-4	-	TRBV28	-	TGTGCCAGCCAGACACGGGGACGTGAAAAACTGTTTTTT	CASQTRGREKLFF
TRBJ1-5	-	TRBV6-6	once	TGTGCCAGCAGACTAGACACGTTGAGGCCTCAGCCCCAGCATTTT	CASRLDTLRPQPQHF
TRBJ2-5	-	TRBV5-5	-	TGTGCCAGCAGGGGACTCAGACAAGAGACCCAGTACTTC	CASRGLRQETQYF
TRBJ2-5	TRBD2	TRBV28	-	TGTGCCAGCAGGCGACTAGCGGGAGGTGCGGAGACCCAGTACTTC	CASRRLAGGAETQYF
TRBJ1-2	-	TRBV11-2	few	TGTGCCAGCAGCTTTTCAGGGGACGGCTACACCTTC	CASSFSGDGYTF